This T cell receptor beta chain came from a study of cytomegalovirus exposure and HLA in healthy donors. The V gene's germline CDR1 is MNHEY and CDR2 SVGAGI. The CDR3 covers 16 residues. The PCR ran on 60 Vbeta and 13 Jbeta primers. Per the original data handling: Around 10 million of the about 80 million unique TCR beta chains counted in a later analysis were shared. TCRdb's table, derived via immunoSEQ multiplex PCR, lists solely in-frame clones and lacks some. The V and J calls and clone size come from that table; D and trimming were worked out from the DNA. This sample has about 180,000 clones, with under 80% found just once. A word on this clone: Its antigen remains unidentified. Its ends do not fully match the called genes, so a read error is possible.

General observations from the study: Earlier results showed most TCR beta V segments being productive about 87% or about 30% of the time. HLA alleles were associated with 15,000 to 20,000 TCR beta sequences in a later analysis at 0.05 false discovery rate. 150 or so TCR beta chains were listed as cytomegalovirus-associated.

Source material: PBMCs. The receptor comes from a woman in her thirties in good health and CMV-seropositive. The rearrangement joins TRBV6-5 to TRBJ2-5, with TRBD2 matching 8 bases. CDR3 loop: CASSYSGGGPEEAQYF. The CDR3 coding sequence is TGTGCCAGCAGTTACTCTGGCGGGGGGCCTGAAGAGGCCCAGTACTTC.